A single sample is the source of the 10 T cell receptor beta chains below, sequenced in a study of shared clonotypes between healthy human individuals. Only CD45RO-negative cells positively selected for CCR7 counted as naive CD8 cells, so terminally differentiated effector memory CD45RA+ cells were excluded. Using immunoSEQ multiplex PCR, the repertoire was profiled, and TCRdb retains in-frame clones only, with some absent. This table holds millions of clones, more than 85% found once. The sequenced sample consisted of naive CD8+ T cells from PBMCs. These receptors all come from a man aged 18 to 30 in good health. Some clones in this sample may be carry-over from other donors' samples.

This sequence joins TRBV5-4 and TRBJ2-7; TRBD2 is a possible D gene (7 bases). The CDR3 is 14 amino acids. CDR1 is SGHNT, CDR2 YYREEE, per germline (reference sequence). Trimming took 3 bases from V and 2 from J, leaving 12 bases between them. CDR3 coding DNA: TGTGCCAGCAGCTGGGGGGGCGCGGCCTACGAGCAGTACTTC. Residues: CASSWGGAAYEQYF.

The rearrangement uses TRBV11-3 and TRBJ2-5; 9 nucleotides line up with TRBD1. Per germline, CDR1 SGHNT and CDR2 YENEEA. CDR3 length: 14 amino acids. V lost 3 bases, J lost 5 bases, and 4 bases stayed unmatched. The CDR3, as DNA: TGTGCCAGCAGCTTCTCAGGGACAGGGGAGACCCAGTACTTC. Its protein is CASSFSGTGETQYF.

This clone appeared once. V and J are TRBV4-3 and TRBJ1-1; D call uncertain. Germline assignment: CDR1 LGHNA and CDR2 YSLEER. The V and J ends lost 3 bases and 0 bases respectively, with 8 bases between them. The CDR3 runs 14 residues. The CDR3 sequence: CASSHHRLNTEAFF. The CDR3, as DNA: TGCGCCAGCAGCCACCATCGCCTGAACACTGAAGCTTTCTTT.

This chain links TRBV9 with TRBJ2-1, with 7 bases fitting TRBD1. V lost 4 bases to trimming and J lost 0 bases; unmatched junction nucleotides: 13. The CDR3 sequence is 18 residues long. Germline loops: CDR1 SGDLS, CDR2 YYNGEE. CDR3: CASSNPRDRIISYNEQFF. The CDR3 nucleotides read TGTGCCAGCAGCAACCCCCGGGACAGAATTATCTCCTACAATGAGCAGTTCTTC.

This chain connects TRBV7-9 to TRBJ2-7; TRBD1 matches 7 bases. The CDR3 consists of 16 residues. Germline V CDR1 and CDR2: SEHNR, FQNEAQ (reference sequence). V was pared by 5 bases and J by 4 bases, with 14 bases of the junction left unmatched. The CDR3 sequence: CASSALLLGQHYEQYF. The DNA for the CDR3 is TGTGCCAGCAGCGCTCTCCTTCTGGGACAGCATTACGAGCAGTACTTC.

Notes on this clone: Distinct nucleotide sequences in the sample also encode this CDR3. The CDR3 DNA reads as TGCGCCAGCAGCCAGGCCGGGACTGGGACCTACGAGCAGTACTTC. Amino acid sequence: CASSQAGTGTYEQYF. This chain joins TRBV4-1 and TRBJ2-7; TRBD2 is a possible D gene (6 bases). This CDR3 has 15 residues. V lost 3 bases and J lost 2, with 14 bases in between. From germline, CDR1 is MGHRA and CDR2 YSYEKL.

This clone was seen only once. This chain links TRBV11-2 with TRBJ2-7, with a tentative D call TRBD2 (6 bases). The CDR3 consists of 16 residues. CDR1 SGHAT and CDR2 FQNNGV come from the germline V gene. V gave up 1 base and J gave up 6 bases, with 19 bases separating them. The CDR3 DNA reads as TGTGCCAGCAGCTTAGCGAGGGCGGGGAAGTTCACCGAGCAGTACTTC. Translated, it gives CASSLARAGKFTEQYF. The full variable domain, rest sourced from reference TRBV11-2 and TRBJ2-7, is EAGVAQSPRYKIIEKRQSVAFWCNPISGHATLYWYQQILGQGPKLLIQFQNNGVVDDSQLPKDRFSAERLKGVDSTLKIQPAKLEDSAVYLCASSLARAGKFTEQYFGPGTRLTVT.

On this clone: A clone one base away is much larger, so this may be a read error. Other DNA sequences in this sample translate to the same CDR3. The CDR3 nucleotides read TGTGCCAGCAGCTTAGGGGGTGGCACTGAAGCTTTCTTT. Translating gives CASSLGGGTEAFF. This chain uses TRBV7-9 with TRBJ1-1; D gene uncertain. V dropped 1 base and J dropped 4 bases, with 7 bases sitting between them. The germline CDR1 and CDR2 sequences are SEHNR and FQNEAQ (reference sequence). The CDR3 is 13 amino acids.

This clone was seen once. The chain couples TRBV6-5 to TRBJ2-2, with D tentatively TRBD1 (5 bases). Germline values: CDR1 MNHEY, CDR2 SVGAGI. Trimming removed 6 bases from V and 8 bases from J, with 22 bases in between. The length of the CDR3 is 16 residues. The CDR3 sequence is CASSYLKAGKSGELFF. The DNA for the CDR3 is TGTGCCAGCAGCTACCTTAAAGCAGGGAAATCTGGGGAGCTGTTTTTT.

The gene calls are TRBV6-6 and TRBJ1-1; D remains unclear. Germline assignment: CDR1 MNHNY and CDR2 SVGAGI (reference sequence). There are 16 residues in the CDR3. Trimming removed 6 bases at V and 3 bases at J, with 20 bases between. This CDR3 reads CASSPGMEGEYTEAFF. The DNA of the CDR3 is TGTGCCAGCAGCCCCGGGATGGAGGGCGAGTACACTGAAGCTTTCTTT.